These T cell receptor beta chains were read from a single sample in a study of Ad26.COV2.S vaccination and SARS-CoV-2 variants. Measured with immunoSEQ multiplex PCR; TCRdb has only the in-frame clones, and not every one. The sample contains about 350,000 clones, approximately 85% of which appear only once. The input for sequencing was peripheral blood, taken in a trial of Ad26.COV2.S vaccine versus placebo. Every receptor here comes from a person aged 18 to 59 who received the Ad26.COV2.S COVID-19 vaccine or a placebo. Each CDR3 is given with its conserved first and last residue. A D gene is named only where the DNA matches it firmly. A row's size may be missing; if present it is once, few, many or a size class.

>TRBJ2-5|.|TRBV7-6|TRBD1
CASSPEVGLTGELQETQYF
TGTGCCAGCAGCCCCGAGGTTGGGCTAACAGGGGAACTACAAGAGACCCAGTACTTC
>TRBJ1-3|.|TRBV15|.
CATSKGGDSGNTIYF
TGTGCCACCAGTAAGGGGGGGGACTCTGGAAACACCATATATTTT
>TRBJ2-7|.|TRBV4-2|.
CASSQAPGGEQYF
TGTGCCAGCAGCCAAGCTCCAGGAGGCGAGCAGTACTTC
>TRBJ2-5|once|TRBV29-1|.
CSPWRGKPDQETQYF
TGCAGCCCCTGGAGGGGCAAGCCCGACCAAGAGACCCAGTACTTC
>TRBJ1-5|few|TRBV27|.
CASSPTDAAEYSNQPQHF
TGTGCCAGCAGTCCTACTGATGCGGCGGAATATAGCAATCAGCCCCAGCATTTT
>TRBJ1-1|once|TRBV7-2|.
CASSLVAGVGTEAFF
TGTGCCAGCAGCTTAGTGGCAGGGGTAGGCACTGAAGCTTTCTTT
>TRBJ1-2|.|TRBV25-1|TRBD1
CASSAGQGLANYGYTF
TGTGCCAGCAGTGCGGGACAGGGTCTAGCTAACTATGGCTACACCTTC
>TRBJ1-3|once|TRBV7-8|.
CASSLENGPSGNTIYF
TGTGCCAGCAGCTTAGAAAACGGCCCCTCTGGAAACACCATATATTTT
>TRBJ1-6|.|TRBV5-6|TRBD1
CASSTWDRGSSPLHF
TGTGCCAGCAGCACCTGGGACAGGGGTAGTTCACCCCTCCACTTT
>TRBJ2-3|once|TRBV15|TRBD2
CATRRGGATDTQYF
TGTGCCACCCGTCGCGGGGGGGCCACAGATACGCAGTATTTT
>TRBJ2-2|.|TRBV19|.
CASSARDGTGELFF
TGTGCCAGTAGTGCCAGGGATGGCACCGGGGAGCTGTTTTTT
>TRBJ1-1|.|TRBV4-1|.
CASSHNLGTANTEAFF
TGCGCCAGCAGCCATAATTTAGGCACCGCGAACACTGAAGCTTTCTTT
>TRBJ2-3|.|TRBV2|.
CASGPRGRVADTQYF
TGTGCCAGCGGGCCTCGCGGTCGAGTGGCAGATACGCAGTATTTT
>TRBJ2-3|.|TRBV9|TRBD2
CASSVGPAGGQTDTQYF
TGTGCCAGCAGCGTAGGTCCTGCGGGGGGTCAGACGGATACGCAGTATTTT
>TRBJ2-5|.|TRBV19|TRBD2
CASSASGYQETQYF
TGTGCCAGTAGCGCTAGCGGCTATCAAGAGACCCAGTACTTC
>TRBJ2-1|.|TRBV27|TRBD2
CASSLGGRLYNEQFF
TGTGCCAGCAGTTTAGGCGGGAGACTCTACAATGAGCAGTTCTTC
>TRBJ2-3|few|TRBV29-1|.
CSVAVSSGTQYF
TGCAGCGTCGCCGTCAGCTCCGGTACGCAGTATTTT
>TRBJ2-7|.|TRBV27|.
CASREGYEQYF
TGTGCCAGCAGAGAGGGCTACGAGCAGTACTTC
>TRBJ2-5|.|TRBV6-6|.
CASSYGKETQYF
TGTGCCAGCAGTTACGGCAAAGAGACCCAGTACTTC
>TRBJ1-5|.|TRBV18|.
CASSPQASNQPQHF
TGTGCCAGCTCACCTCAGGCCAGCAATCAGCCCCAGCATTTT
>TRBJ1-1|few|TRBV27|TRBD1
CASSSRGPGTEAFF
TGTGCCAGCAGTTCGAGGGGGCCGGGCACTGAAGCTTTCTTT
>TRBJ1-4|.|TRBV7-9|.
CASSPWFRGGEKLFF
TGTGCCAGCAGCCCCTGGTTCAGGGGTGGAGAAAAACTGTTTTTT
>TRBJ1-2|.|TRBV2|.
CASSSQGTGYGYTF
TGTGCCAGCAGTTCACAGGGTACCGGCTATGGCTACACCTTC
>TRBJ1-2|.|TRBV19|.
CASRQGVNYGYTF
TGTGCCAGTAGGCAGGGCGTTAACTATGGCTACACCTTC
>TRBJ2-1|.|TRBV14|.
CASSQRIVSYNEQFF
TGTGCCAGCAGCCAAAGAATTGTTTCCTACAATGAGCAGTTCTTC
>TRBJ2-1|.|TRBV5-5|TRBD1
CASSSGQGARGPNEQFF
TGTGCCAGCAGCTCGGGACAGGGGGCGCGGGGCCCTAATGAGCAGTTCTTC
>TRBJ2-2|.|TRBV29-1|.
CSVDLGQVNTGELFF
TGCAGCGTTGACCTCGGGCAGGTGAACACCGGGGAGCTGTTTTTT
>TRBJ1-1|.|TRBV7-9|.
CASSIQGLNTEAFF
TGTGCCAGCAGCATACAGGGATTGAACACTGAAGCTTTCTTT
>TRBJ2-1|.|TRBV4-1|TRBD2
CASSQGLAGNNEQFF
TGCGCCAGCAGCCAAGGACTAGCGGGAAACAATGAGCAGTTCTTC
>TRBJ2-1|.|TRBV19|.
CASRDSPGPTLYNEQFF
TGTGCCAGTAGGGACAGTCCCGGCCCAACTCTTTACAATGAGCAGTTCTTC
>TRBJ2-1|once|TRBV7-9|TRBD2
CASSKTSGIDSNEQFF
TGTGCCAGCAGCAAGACTAGCGGGATTGATTCCAATGAGCAGTTCTTC
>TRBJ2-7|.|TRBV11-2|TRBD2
CASSLGGGAFSYEQYF
TGTGCCAGCAGCTTAGGCGGGGGGGCGTTCTCCTACGAGCAGTACTTC
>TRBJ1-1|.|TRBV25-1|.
CASTGHQEVNTEAFF
TGTGCCAGCACGGGACACCAGGAAGTGAACACTGAAGCTTTCTTT
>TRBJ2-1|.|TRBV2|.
CASKRTGSNEQFF
TGTGCCAGCAAAAGAACAGGGAGCAATGAGCAGTTCTTC
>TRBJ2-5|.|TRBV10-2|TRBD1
CASSEVGGTPQETQYF
TGCGCCAGCAGTGAGGTAGGGGGCACCCCTCAAGAGACCCAGTACTTC
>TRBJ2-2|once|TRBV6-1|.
CASSERASRLGELFF
TGTGCCAGCAGTGAAAGGGCTAGTCGCCTCGGGGAGCTGTTTTTT
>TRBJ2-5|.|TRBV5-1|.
CASSLAAGPQETQYF
TGCGCCAGCAGCTTGGCCGCGGGGCCGCAAGAGACCCAGTACTTC
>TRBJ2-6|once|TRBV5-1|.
CASTGASLAGANVLTF
TGCGCCAGCACCGGGGCCTCCCTGGCTGGGGCCAACGTCCTGACTTTC
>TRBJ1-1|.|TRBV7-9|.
CASSLLRQIMNTEAFF
TGTGCCAGCAGCTTACTGAGACAGATAATGAACACTGAAGCTTTCTTT
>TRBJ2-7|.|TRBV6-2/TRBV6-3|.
CASSKLYGEGSYEQYF
TGTGCCAGCAGTAAATTGTACGGGGAAGGCTCCTACGAGCAGTACTTC
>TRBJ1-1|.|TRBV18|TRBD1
CASSPPGQRKDTEAFF
TGTGCCAGCTCACCACCGGGACAGCGGAAGGACACTGAAGCTTTCTTT
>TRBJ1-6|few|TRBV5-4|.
CASSYLRGTYNSPLHF
TGTGCCAGCAGCTACCTGAGGGGGACCTATAATTCACCCCTCCACTTT
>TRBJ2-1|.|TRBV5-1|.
CASSDSQGGNEQFF
TGCGCCAGCAGCGACTCACAGGGAGGCAATGAGCAGTTCTTC
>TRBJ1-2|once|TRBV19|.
CASATLLGIYGYTF
TGTGCCAGCGCGACTCTCCTCGGGATCTATGGCTACACCTTC
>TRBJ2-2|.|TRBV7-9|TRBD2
CASSSGTSGRAESGELFF
TGTGCCAGCAGCTCTGGGACTAGCGGGAGGGCCGAATCCGGGGAGCTGTTTTTT
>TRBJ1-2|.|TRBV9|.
CASSDRDGYGYTF
TGTGCCAGCAGCGACAGGGACGGCTATGGCTACACCTTC
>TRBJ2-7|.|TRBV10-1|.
CASSSTSERGNEQYF
TGCGCCAGCAGTTCAACTTCAGAGAGGGGAAACGAGCAGTACTTC
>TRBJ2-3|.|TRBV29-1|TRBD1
CSVAPDRGDTQYF
TGCAGCGTAGCTCCCGACAGGGGAGATACGCAGTATTTT
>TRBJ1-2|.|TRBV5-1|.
CASSQDGPGYTF
TGCGCCAGCTCCCAGGACGGACCTGGCTACACCTTC
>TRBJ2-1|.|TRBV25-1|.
CASSGRLGDNEQFF
TGTGCCAGCAGTGGTAGACTAGGGGACAATGAGCAGTTCTTC
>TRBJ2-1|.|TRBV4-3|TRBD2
CASSRTGTSGPGGYNEQFF
TGCGCCAGCAGCCGAACCGGGACTAGCGGGCCCGGGGGTTACAATGAGCAGTTCTTC
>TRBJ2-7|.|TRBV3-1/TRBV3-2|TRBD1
CASSPDRGGEQYF
TGTGCCAGCAGCCCCGACAGGGGAGGCGAGCAGTACTTC
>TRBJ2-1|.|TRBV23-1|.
CASSQSMRVELNEQFF
TGCGCCAGCAGTCAATCGATGAGGGTGGAGTTGAATGAGCAGTTCTTC
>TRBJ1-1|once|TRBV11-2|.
CASSWVRETEAFF
TGTGCCAGCAGCTGGGTGAGGGAGACTGAAGCTTTCTTT